The present TCR beta chain was sequenced within a study of T-cell reconstitution after alpha-beta-depleted transplantation in children (dated by TCRdb to about 2016). Broadly, across the study: Using TCR repertoire profiling, the study followed T-cell immune reconstitution in a quantitative way in children after TCRalphabeta/CD19-depleted allogeneic hematopoietic cell transplantation.

Turning to this clonotype: Its target antigen remains unknown. Base qualities are missing; no much larger clone stands one base away.

Library construction relied on PCR. Reads for this sample came from an Illumina HiSeq 2500. TCR libraries were prepared with molecular barcoding, using unique molecular identifiers to normalize TCRbeta repertoire quantification. TCRdb itself trimmed the public reads at Q25 with fastp, ran MiXCR and retained productive beta chains. Duplicate CDR3 protein sequences are folded into a single record with the most common DNA and genes. The sample data list roughly 400,000 distinct CDR3 sequences, and 20% of these were observed just once. 3% to 4.5% of the sample goes to the ten largest clones. This sample comprised PBMCs from the stem cell graft donor, obtained from the stem cell graft. This TCR was sampled from a human donor who donated a stem cell graft to a child with acute myeloid leukemia.

The bases read TGCAGTGCTAGAGATCAGGGCAGCACAGATACGCAGTATTTT. The encoded protein is CSARDQGSTDTQYF. Recombination joined TRBV20-1 with TRBJ2-3; TRBD1 is a weak D gene call, 5 bases matching. Per the germline V gene (reference sequence), DFQATT is the CDR1 and SNEGSKA is the CDR2. Cut back by 0 bases and 0 bases, the V and J ends lie 7 bases apart. The CDR3, from cysteine to phenylalanine, totals 14 residues. CDR3 DNA only is kept here, 42 bases in frame from base 1.